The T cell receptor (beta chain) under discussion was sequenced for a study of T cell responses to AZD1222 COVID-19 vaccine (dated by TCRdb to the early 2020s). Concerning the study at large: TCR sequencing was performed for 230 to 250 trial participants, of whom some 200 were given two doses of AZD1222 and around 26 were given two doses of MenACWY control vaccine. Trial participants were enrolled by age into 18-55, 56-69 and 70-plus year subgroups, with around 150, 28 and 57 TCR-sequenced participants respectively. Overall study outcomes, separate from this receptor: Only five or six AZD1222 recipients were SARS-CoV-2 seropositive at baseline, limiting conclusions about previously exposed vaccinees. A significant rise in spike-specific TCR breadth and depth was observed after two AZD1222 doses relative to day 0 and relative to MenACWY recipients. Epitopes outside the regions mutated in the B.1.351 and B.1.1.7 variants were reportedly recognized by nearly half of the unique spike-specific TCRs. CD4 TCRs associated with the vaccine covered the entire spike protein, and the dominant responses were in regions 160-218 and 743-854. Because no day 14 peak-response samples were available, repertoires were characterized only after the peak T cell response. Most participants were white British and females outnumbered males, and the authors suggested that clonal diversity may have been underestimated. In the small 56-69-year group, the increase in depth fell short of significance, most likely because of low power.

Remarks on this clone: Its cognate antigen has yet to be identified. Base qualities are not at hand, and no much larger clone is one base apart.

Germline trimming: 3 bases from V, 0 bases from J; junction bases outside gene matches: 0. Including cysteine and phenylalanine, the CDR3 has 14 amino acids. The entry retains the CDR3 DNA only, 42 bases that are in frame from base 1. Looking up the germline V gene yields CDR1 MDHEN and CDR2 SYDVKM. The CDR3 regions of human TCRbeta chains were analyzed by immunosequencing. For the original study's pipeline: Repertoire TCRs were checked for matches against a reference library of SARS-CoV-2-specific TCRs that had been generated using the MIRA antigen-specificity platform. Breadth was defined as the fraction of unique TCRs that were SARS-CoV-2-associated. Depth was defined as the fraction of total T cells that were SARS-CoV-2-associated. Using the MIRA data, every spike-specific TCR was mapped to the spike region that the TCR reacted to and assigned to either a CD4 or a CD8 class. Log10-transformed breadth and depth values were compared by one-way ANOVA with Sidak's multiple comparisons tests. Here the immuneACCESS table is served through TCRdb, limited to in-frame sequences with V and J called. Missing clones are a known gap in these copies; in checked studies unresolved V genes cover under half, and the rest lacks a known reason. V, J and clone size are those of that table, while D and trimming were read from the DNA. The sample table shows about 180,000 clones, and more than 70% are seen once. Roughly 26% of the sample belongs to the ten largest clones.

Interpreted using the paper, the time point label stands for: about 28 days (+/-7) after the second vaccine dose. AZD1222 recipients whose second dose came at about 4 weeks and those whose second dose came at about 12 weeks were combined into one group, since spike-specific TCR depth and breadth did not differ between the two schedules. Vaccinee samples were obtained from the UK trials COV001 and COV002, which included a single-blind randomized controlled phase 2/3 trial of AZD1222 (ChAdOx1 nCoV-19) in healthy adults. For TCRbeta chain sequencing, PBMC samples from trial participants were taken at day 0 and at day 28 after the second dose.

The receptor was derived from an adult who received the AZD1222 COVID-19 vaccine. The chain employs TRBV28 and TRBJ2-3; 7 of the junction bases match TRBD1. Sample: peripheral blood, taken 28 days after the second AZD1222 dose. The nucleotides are TGTGCCAGCAGTTTGGGACAGAGCACAGATACGCAGTATTTT. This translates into CASSLGQSTDTQYF.